The text below deals with one TCR beta chain. No antigen is known for it. The junction departs from the called germline gene at one end, perhaps through a read error. These data come from a study of neoadjuvant anti-PD-1 for oral cavity cancer. Study results and limitations: Treg/Th17 ratio rose with pretreatment blood and fell with post-treatment tumor TCRbeta clonality. Greater tumor shrinkage accompanied bigger post-treatment sizes of preexisting clones.

Described time point: after neoadjuvant nivolumab, at surgical resection. The CDR3 runs 13 residues. Germline CDR1 reads PRHDT; CDR2 reads FYEKMQ (reference sequence). Tumor libraries mostly used around 4.8 ug genomic DNA, two replicates each. The data were produced by immunoSEQ multiplex PCR, yet TCRdb's version contains in-frame clones alone and is incomplete. Of about 23,000 clones listed, 26% are singletons. The TCR originated in a person between 35 and 79 years old with oral cavity squamous cell carcinoma. The sample consisted of tumor tissue, taken after nivolumab (anti-PD-1) treatment. The genes are TRBV13 and TRBJ1-2; 8 bases match TRBD1. The CDR3 sequence is CASSTRQGTKAPF. The CDR3 region has the DNA TGTGCCAGCAGCACACGACAGGGGACTAAGGCTCCTTTC.